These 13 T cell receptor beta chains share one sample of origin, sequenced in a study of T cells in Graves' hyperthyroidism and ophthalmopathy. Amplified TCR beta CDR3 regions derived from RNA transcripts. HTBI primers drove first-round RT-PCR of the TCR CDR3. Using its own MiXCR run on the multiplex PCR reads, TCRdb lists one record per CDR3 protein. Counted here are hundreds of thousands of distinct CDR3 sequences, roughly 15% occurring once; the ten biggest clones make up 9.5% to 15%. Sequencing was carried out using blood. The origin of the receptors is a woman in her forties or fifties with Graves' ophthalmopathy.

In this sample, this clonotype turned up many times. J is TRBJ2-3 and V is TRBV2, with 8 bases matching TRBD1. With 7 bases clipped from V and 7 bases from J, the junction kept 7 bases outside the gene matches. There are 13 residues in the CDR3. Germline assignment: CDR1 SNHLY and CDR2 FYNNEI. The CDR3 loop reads CASKAGGAYTQYF. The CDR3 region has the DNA TGTGCCAGCAAGGCAGGGGGCGCCTATACGCAGTATTTT.

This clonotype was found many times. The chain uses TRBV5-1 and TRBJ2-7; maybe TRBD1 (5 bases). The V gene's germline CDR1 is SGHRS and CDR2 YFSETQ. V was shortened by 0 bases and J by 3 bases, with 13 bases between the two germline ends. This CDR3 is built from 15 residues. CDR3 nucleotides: TGCGCCAGCAGCTTGGTTTTGGACAAAAGCTACGAGCAGTACTTC. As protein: CASSLVLDKSYEQYF.

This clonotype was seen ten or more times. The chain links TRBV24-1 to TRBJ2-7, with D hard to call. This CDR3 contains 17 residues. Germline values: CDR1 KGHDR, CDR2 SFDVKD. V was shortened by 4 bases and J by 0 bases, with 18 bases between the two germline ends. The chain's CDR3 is CATSEGGRGRSSYEQYF. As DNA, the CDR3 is TGTGCCACCAGTGAGGGTGGACGCGGACGGAGCTCCTACGAGCAGTACTTC.

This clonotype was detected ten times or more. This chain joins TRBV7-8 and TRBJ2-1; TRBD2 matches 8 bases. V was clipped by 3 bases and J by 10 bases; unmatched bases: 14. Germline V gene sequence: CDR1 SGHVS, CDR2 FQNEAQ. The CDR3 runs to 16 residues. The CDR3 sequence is CASSFGSGIPPREQFF. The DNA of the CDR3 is TGTGCCAGCAGCTTCGGTAGCGGGATCCCCCCGCGGGAGCAGTTCTTC.

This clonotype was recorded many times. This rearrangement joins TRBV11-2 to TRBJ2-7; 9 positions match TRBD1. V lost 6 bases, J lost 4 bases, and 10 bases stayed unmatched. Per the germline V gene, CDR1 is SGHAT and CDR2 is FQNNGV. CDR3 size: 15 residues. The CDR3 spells CASREIQGAGYEQYF. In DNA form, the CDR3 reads TGTGCCAGCAGGGAGATACAGGGGGCAGGATACGAGCAGTACTTC.

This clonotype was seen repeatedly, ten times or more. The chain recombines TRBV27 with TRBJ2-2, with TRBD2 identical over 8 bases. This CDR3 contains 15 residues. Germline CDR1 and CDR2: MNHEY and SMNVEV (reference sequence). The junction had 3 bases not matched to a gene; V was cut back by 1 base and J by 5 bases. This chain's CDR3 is CASSLFSGTTGELFF. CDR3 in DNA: TGTGCCAGCAGTTTATTTAGCGGGACTACCGGGGAGCTGTTTTTT.

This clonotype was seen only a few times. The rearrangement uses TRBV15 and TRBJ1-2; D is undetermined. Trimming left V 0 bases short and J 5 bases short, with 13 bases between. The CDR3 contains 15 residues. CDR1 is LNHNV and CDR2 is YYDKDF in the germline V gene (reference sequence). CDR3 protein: CATSRDIASAYGYTF. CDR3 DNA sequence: TGTGCCACCAGCAGAGATATAGCTTCGGCTTATGGCTACACCTTC.

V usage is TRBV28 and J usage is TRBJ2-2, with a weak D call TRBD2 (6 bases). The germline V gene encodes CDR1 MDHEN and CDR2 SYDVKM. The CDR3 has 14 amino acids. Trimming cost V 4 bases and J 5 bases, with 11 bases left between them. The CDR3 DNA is TGTGCCAGCAGTTCCGGAGGGGAAACCGGGGAGCTGTTTTTT. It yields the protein CASSSGGETGELFF.

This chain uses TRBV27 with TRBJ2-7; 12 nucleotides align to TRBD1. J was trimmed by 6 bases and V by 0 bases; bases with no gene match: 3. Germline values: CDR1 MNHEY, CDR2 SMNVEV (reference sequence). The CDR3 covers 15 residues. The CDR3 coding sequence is TGTGCCAGCAGTTTATCTGGGACAGGGGGCGTCGAGCAGTACTTC. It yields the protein CASSLSGTGGVEQYF.

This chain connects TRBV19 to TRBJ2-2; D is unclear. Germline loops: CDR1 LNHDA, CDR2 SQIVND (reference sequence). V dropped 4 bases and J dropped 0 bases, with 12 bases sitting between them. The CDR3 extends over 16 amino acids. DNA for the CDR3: TGTGCCAGTAGTACGACCCGAGGTTCGAACACCGGGGAGCTGTTTTTT. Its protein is CASSTTRGSNTGELFF.

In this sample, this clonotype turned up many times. The DNA for the CDR3 is TGTGCCAGCAGCGGCTTAGCGGGAGGGATTAGCAATGAGCAGTTCTTC. Its translation is CASSGLAGGISNEQFF. The V call is TRBV9, the J call TRBJ2-1, with TRBD2 identical over 11 bases. CDR3 length equals 16 residues. Looked up from germline, CDR1 is SGDLS and CDR2 is YYNGEE. V shed 3 bases, J shed 6 bases, and the junction held 8 bases outside the gene matches.

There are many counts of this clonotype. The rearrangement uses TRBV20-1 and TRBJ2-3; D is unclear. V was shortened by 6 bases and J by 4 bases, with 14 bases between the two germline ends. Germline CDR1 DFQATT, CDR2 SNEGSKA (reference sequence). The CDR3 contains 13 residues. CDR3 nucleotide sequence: TGCAGTGCAAGCCCCAATGCAGCAGATACGCAGTATTTT. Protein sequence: CSASPNAADTQYF.

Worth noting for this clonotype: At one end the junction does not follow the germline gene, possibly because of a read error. The CDR3, as DNA: TGTGCCAGCAGTAACTCCGGGACTACCCACCCGGGCGAGCAGTACTTC. This codes for CASSNSGTTHPGEQYF. The chain carries TRBV6-2 or TRBV6-3 and TRBJ2-7, with TRBD2 identical over 7 bases. Germline CDR1 and CDR2: MNHEY and SVGEGT. This CDR3 comprises 16 residues.